The rows below give T cell receptor beta chains drawn from one sample of a study of identical twins. TCRdb reprocessed the 5' RACE reads with MiXCR, giving one entry per CDR3 protein. The table lists some 1,600,000 distinct CDR3 sequences, under 35% of them singletons. Sample: cord blood. These receptors were collected from a newborn girl in good health. Both conserved end residues are part of each CDR3. The D gene is left open where the match is weak. Where a row states a size, it is once, few, many or the class of an expanded clone; other rows omit it.

>TRBV5-1|TRBJ2-7|.|few|15
TGCGCCAGCAGCTTGGAGGTGACGCCGTCCTACGAGCAGTACTTC
CASSLEVTPSYEQYF
>TRBV28|TRBJ2-7|.|few|15
TGTGCCACCGTAAACCGCATTAGCGGCCCCTACGAGCAGTACTTC
CATVNRISGPYEQYF
>TRBV4-2|TRBJ2-4|TRBD2|few|21
TGTGCCAGCAGCCAAGATGCCGGACTAGCGGGAGGTGGCGAGACCAAAAACATTCAGTACTTC
CASSQDAGLAGGGETKNIQYF
>TRBV12-5|TRBJ2-1|.|once|16
TGTGCTAGTGGTTTCGGCCTAGCGAATATATACAATGAGCACTTCTTC
CASGFGLANIYNEHFF
>TRBV5-6|TRBJ1-2|.|.|14
TGTGCCGGCAGCTTGGCCGGGGGGCCCTATGGCTACACCTTC
CAGSLAGGPYGYTF
>TRBV4-2|TRBJ2-2|TRBD2|.|17
TGTGCCAGCAGCCAAGGGGGACTAGCGGTAAACACCGGGGAGCTGTTTTTT
CASSQGGLAVNTGELFF
>TRBV7-2|TRBJ2-5|.|.|16
TGTGCCAGCAGCTTATTCCAAACAGGGACCACGGAGACCCAGTACTTC
CASSLFQTGTTETQYF
>TRBV2|TRBJ2-1|TRBD2|few|12
TGTGCCAGCAGTGCTAGCGGTAATGAGCAGTTCTTC
CASSASGNEQFF
>TRBV5-6|TRBJ2-5|.|.|15
TGTGCCAGCAGCCCCCTTAGGGCCCGTCCAGAGACCCAGTACTTC
CASSPLRARPETQYF
>TRBV28|TRBJ1-2|TRBD1|few|16
TGTGCCAGCAGTTCTGGGCCAGGACAGGTCATTTATGGCTACACCTTC
CASSSGPGQVIYGYTF
>TRBV20-1|TRBJ2-3|.|.|14
TGCAGTGCTAGACTAACGGGAGCCCCAGGGACGCAGTATTTT
CSARLTGAPGTQYF
>TRBV24-1|TRBJ2-3|.|.|15
TGTGCCACCAGTGATCCGTTTAGCCGCACAGATACGCAGTATTTT
CATSDPFSRTDTQYF
>TRBV5-1|TRBJ2-5|TRBD2|.|17
TGCGCCAGCAGCTTGGGACTAGCGGGAGGTTCCAAGGAGACCCAGTACTTC
CASSLGLAGGSKETQYF
>TRBV12-5|TRBJ2-7|.|few|12
TGTGCTAGTGGCCCTAGCGTCTACGAGCAGTACTTC
CASGPSVYEQYF
>TRBV27|TRBJ2-7|TRBD2|.|13
TGTGCCAGCAGTTTAGGGACTAGCGGGGCCCAGTACTTC
CASSLGTSGAQYF
>TRBV20-1|TRBJ2-7|.|.|16
TGCAGTGCTAGAGATGGCTACGAGACACCGAATTACGAGCAGTACTTC
CSARDGYETPNYEQYF
>TRBV5-4|TRBJ2-7|.|.|15
TGTGCCAGCAGCTTGGGAGTCGGGACACATTACGAGCAGTACTTC
CASSLGVGTHYEQYF
>TRBV3-1|TRBJ2-5|.|.|14
TGTGCCAGCAGCCAAGGACTAGGAATAAATGAGCAGTACTTC
CASSQGLGINEQYF
>TRBV12-5|TRBJ2-2|TRBD1|few|17
TGTGCTAGTGGCCTTGTATTAGGACAGGGATGGACCGGGGAGCTGTTTTTT
CASGLVLGQGWTGELFF
>TRBV4-2|TRBJ2-5|TRBD2|many|14
TGTGCCAGCAGCTTACTAGCGGGAGAGAAAGAGCAGTACTTC
CASSLLAGEKEQYF
>TRBV9|TRBJ2-7|TRBD2|.|14
TGTGCCAGCAGCGTAGCTAGCGGGAGGAATGAGCAGTACTTC
CASSVASGRNEQYF
>TRBV6-1|TRBJ1-2|.|.|17
TGTGCCAGCAGTGCTGACAGTGGGGTTTTTTTTAACTATGGCTACACCTTC
CASSADSGVFFNYGYTF
>TRBV10-2|TRBJ2-7|TRBD1|.|14
TGCGCCAGCAGTGATCCCGACAGGGCCTACGAGCAGTACTTC
CASSDPDRAYEQYF
>TRBV6-1|TRBJ2-5|TRBD1|.|16
TGTGCCAGCATTCTACTTTCGAGGGGGCCAAGGGAGACCCAGTACTTC
CASILLSRGPRETQYF
>TRBV7-9|TRBJ2-7|.|few|16
TGTGCCAGCAGCTCAATGAGGGGCCGGAGGCTCTACGAGCAGTACTTC
CASSSMRGRRLYEQYF
>TRBV19|TRBJ1-5|.|.|18
TGTGCCAGTAGTATAGATCTATCTGGGAGCTATAGCAATCAGCCCCAGCATTTT
CASSIDLSGSYSNQPQHF
>TRBV5-6|TRBJ1-2|.|.|15
TGTGCCAGCAGCAAACCCGACGCCAGGGGCTATGGCTACACCTTC
CASSKPDARGYGYTF